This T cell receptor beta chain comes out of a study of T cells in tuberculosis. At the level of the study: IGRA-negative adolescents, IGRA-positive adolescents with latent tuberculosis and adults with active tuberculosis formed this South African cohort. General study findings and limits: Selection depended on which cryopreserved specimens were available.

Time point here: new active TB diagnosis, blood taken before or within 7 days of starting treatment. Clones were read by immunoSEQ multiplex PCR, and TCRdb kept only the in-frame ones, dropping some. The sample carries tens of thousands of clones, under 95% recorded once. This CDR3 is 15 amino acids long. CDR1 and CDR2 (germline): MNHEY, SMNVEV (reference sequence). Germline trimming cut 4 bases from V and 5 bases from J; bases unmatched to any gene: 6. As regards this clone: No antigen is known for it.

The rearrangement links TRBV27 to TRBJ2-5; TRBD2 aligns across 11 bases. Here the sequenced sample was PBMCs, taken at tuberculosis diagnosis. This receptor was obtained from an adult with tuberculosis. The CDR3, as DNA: TGTGCCAGCAGTTCCTACTTAGCGGGAGGGGAGACCCAGTACTTC. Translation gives CASSSYLAGGETQYF.